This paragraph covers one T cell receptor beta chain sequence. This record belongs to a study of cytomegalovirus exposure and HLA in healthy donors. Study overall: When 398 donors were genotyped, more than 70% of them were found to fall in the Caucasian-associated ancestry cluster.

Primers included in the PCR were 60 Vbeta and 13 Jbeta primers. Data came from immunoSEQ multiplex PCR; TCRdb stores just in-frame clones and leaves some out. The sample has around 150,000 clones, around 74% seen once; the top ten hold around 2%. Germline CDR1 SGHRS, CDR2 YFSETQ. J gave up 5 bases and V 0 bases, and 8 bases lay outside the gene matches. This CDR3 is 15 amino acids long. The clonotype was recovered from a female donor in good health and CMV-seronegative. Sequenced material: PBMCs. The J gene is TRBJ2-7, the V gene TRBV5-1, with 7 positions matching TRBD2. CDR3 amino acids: CASSLAVAGVDEQYF. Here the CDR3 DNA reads TGCGCCAGCAGCTTGGCAGTCGCGGGAGTCGACGAGCAGTACTTC. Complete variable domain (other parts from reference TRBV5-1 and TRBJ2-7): KAGVTQTPRYLIKTRGQQVTLSCSPISGHRSVSWYQQTPGQGLQFLFEYFSETQRNKGNFPGRFSGRQFSNSRSEMNVSTLELGDSALYLCASSLAVAGVDEQYFGPGTRLTVT.